Below are 5 T cell receptor beta chains sequenced from a single sample in a study of T-cell memory formation after mild COVID-19. TCRdb independently ran MiXCR on the 5' RACE reads; one entry per CDR3 protein. Among roughly 86,000 distinct CDR3 sequences listed, roughly 15% were seen once. Sequencing was done on a sample of PBMCs or a T cell subset sorted from them (not recorded which). The receptor source for this set is a man aged 18 to 30 who had mild COVID-19 (a few samples of this study predate the infection). Cell type and time point are not known.

V and J are TRBV29-1 and TRBJ2-5; D is unresolved. Germline CDR1 reads SQVTM; CDR2 reads ANQGSEA. The ends were cut back, 3 bases at V and 13 bases at J, with 9 bases in the middle. The CDR3 loop spans 9 amino acids. The DNA for the CDR3 is TGCAGCGTTGACGGATTAACGTACTTC. It yields the protein CSVDGLTYF.

In this sample, this clonotype turned up a few times. The V and J genes are TRBV11-2 and TRBJ2-3, with 8 positions matching TRBD1. This CDR3 has 15 amino acids. The J segment lost 2 bases and the V segment lost 5 bases, leaving 6 bases of the junction unmatched. Germline assignment: CDR1 SGHAT and CDR2 FQNNGV. DNA for the CDR3: TGTGCCAGCAGCCCTGGACAGGGACTCACAGATACGCAGTATTTT. It is translated as CASSPGQGLTDTQYF. Full variable domain (outside the CDR3, taken from reference TRBV11-2 and TRBJ2-3): EAGVAQSPRYKIIEKRQSVAFWCNPISGHATLYWYQQILGQGPKLLIQFQNNGVVDDSQLPKDRFSAERLKGVDSTLKIQPAKLEDSAVYLCASSPGQGLTDTQYFGPGTRLTVL.

The chain couples TRBV11-2 to TRBJ2-1, with 15 bases that match TRBD2. This CDR3 has 15 residues. Germline V gives CDR1 SGHAT, CDR2 FQNNGV. V lost 5 bases and J lost 10; bases outside the gene matches: 6. This CDR3 is CASSPGTSGGKEQFF. CDR3 DNA sequence: TGTGCCAGCAGCCCAGGGACTAGCGGGGGGAAAGAGCAGTTCTTC.

Here the CDR3 DNA reads TGTGCCAGCAGTGACTCAGCGGGGGCCGCAAATGAGCAGTTCTTC. This translates into CASSDSAGAANEQFF. The V and J genes are TRBV6-4 and TRBJ2-1; 8 bases are shared with TRBD2. The CDR3 is 15 amino acids. The V and J ends lost 0 bases and 7 bases, in that order; junction bases with no gene match: 5. Looked up from germline, CDR1 is MRHNA and CDR2 is SNTAGT.

The chain has TRBV24-1 and TRBJ2-3; a weak D match, TRBD1 (6 bases). V gave up 0 bases and J gave up 3 bases, with 18 bases separating them. The CDR3 has 18 residues. In germline, CDR1 is KGHDR, CDR2 SFDVKD. DNA for the CDR3: TGTGCCACCAGTGATTTGAGGACCGGGACAATAGATACAGATACGCAGTATTTT. Its translation is CATSDLRTGTIDTDTQYF.